Listed below are T cell receptor beta chains from one sample, sequenced in a study of blood T cell repertoires in COVID-19. TCRdb's copy holds only in-frame clones and misses some; the assay was immunoSEQ multiplex PCR. Among 70,000 or so clones listed, 65% to 85% were seen once. The sequencing sample was made of peripheral blood. These TCRs come from a man aged 60-69 years with COVID-19, enrolled during active disease. The CDR3 runs from the conserved cysteine through the conserved F or W. The D gene is left open where the match is weak. A clone size is listed for some rows: how often the clone was seen (once, few, many), or a class if it is expanded.

size: .; D: TRBD1; V: TRBV6-2/TRBV6-3; J: TRBJ2-1; CDR3: CASSRQGSYNEQFF; DNA: TGTGCCAGCAGCAGACAGGGCTCCTACAATGAGCAGTTCTTC
size: .; D: TRBD1; V: TRBV4-1; J: TRBJ2-7; CDR3: CASSHGQGRLTEQYF; DNA: TGCGCCAGCAGCCACGGACAGGGGAGGTTGACCGAGCAGTACTTC
size: .; D: .; V: TRBV5-4; J: TRBJ2-2; CDR3: CASSLSQMNTGELFF; DNA: TGTGCCAGCAGCTTGTCCCAGATGAACACCGGGGAGCTGTTTTTT
size: .; D: TRBD2; V: TRBV4-1; J: TRBJ2-7; CDR3: CASSQALAASYEQYF; DNA: TGCGCCAGCAGCCAAGCCCTAGCGGCCTCCTACGAGCAGTACTTC
size: .; D: TRBD2; V: TRBV9; J: TRBJ2-1; CDR3: CASSSVAGASYNEQFF; DNA: TGTGCCAGCAGCTCAGTGGCGGGAGCCTCCTACAATGAGCAGTTCTTC
size: few; D: .; V: TRBV11-2; J: TRBJ2-7; CDR3: CASSLSPGDLYEQYF; DNA: TGTGCCAGCAGCTTGAGCCCCGGGGATCTCTACGAGCAGTACTTC
size: few; D: TRBD2; V: TRBV19; J: TRBJ2-5; CDR3: CASRAVGLAGAGTQYF; DNA: TGTGCCAGTCGCGCTGTGGGGCTAGCGGGAGCAGGGACCCAGTACTTC
size: .; D: .; V: TRBV18; J: TRBJ2-4; CDR3: CASSPAIAKNIQYF; DNA: TGTGCCAGCTCACCCGCGATAGCCAAAAACATTCAGTACTTC
size: .; D: TRBD1; V: TRBV5-1; J: TRBJ2-2; CDR3: CASSLRQGAAGELFF; DNA: TGCGCCAGCAGCTTACGCCAGGGGGCGGCCGGGGAGCTGTTTTTT
size: once; D: .; V: TRBV7-6; J: TRBJ2-1; CDR3: CASGPASKWSYNEQFF; DNA: TGTGCCAGCGGGCCGGCCTCGAAGTGGTCCTACAATGAGCAGTTCTTC
size: .; D: .; V: TRBV27; J: TRBJ2-3; CDR3: CASQEGMKDTQYF; DNA: TGTGCCAGTCAGGAGGGAATGAAAGATACGCAGTATTTT
size: .; D: .; V: TRBV9; J: TRBJ1-5; CDR3: CASSVSTNQPQHF; DNA: TGTGCCAGCAGCGTATCTACCAATCAGCCCCAGCATTTT
size: .; D: .; V: TRBV29-1; J: TRBJ2-3; CDR3: CSVISTDTQYF; DNA: TGCAGCGTCATTAGCACAGATACGCAGTATTTT
size: .; D: .; V: TRBV6-5; J: TRBJ2-2; CDR3: CASSSTAGELFF; DNA: TGTGCCAGCAGTTCCACAGCCGGGGAGCTGTTTTTT
size: .; D: TRBD1; V: TRBV19; J: TRBJ1-2; CDR3: CASSSQGGSYGYTF; DNA: TGTGCCAGTAGTAGCCAGGGGGGCTCCTATGGCTACACCTTC
size: .; D: TRBD1; V: TRBV5-3; J: TRBJ2-7; CDR3: CARSLFGQGSEQYF; DNA: TGTGCCAGAAGCTTGTTTGGACAGGGTTCCGAGCAGTACTTC
size: .; D: .; V: TRBV7-9; J: TRBJ2-6; CDR3: CASSSGVTSGANVLTF; DNA: TGTGCCAGCAGCTCGGGGGTAACTTCTGGGGCCAACGTCCTGACTTTC
size: few; D: TRBD1; V: TRBV19; J: TRBJ2-7; CDR3: CASSIPGQIYEQYF; DNA: TGTGCCAGTAGTATCCCGGGACAGATTTACGAGCAGTACTTC
size: .; D: TRBD2; V: TRBV11-2; J: TRBJ2-1; CDR3: CASEDQRGGTREQFF; DNA: TGTGCCAGCGAGGATCAGCGGGGGGGCACGCGTGAGCAGTTCTTC